The clone carrying this T cell receptor beta chain was detected once. Its antigen is unidentified. The sequencing template was cDNA reverse transcribed from extracted RNA. The data were produced by immunoSEQ multiplex PCR, yet TCRdb's version contains in-frame clones alone and is incomplete. The sample consists of fewer than 200,000 clones, 59% of them appearing once. This record comes from a study of CD8+ T cells in alopecia areata. Study results and caveats: Alopecia totalis/universalis scalp especially showed more expanded CD8+ clones than normal scalp.

V gave up 1 base and J gave up 0 bases, with 7 bases separating them. The V gene's germline CDR1 is MNHEY and CDR2 SMNVEV (reference sequence). The CDR3 loop spans 15 amino acids. The receptor's source is a human donor with alopecia areata. The J gene is TRBJ1-5, the V gene TRBV27; no reliable D call. This specimen consisted of CD4+ T cells sorted from blood, obtained at week 0. CDR3 protein: CASSLFGYSNQPQHF. CDR3 bases: TGTGCCAGCAGTTTATTCGGGTATAGCAATCAGCCCCAGCATTTT.